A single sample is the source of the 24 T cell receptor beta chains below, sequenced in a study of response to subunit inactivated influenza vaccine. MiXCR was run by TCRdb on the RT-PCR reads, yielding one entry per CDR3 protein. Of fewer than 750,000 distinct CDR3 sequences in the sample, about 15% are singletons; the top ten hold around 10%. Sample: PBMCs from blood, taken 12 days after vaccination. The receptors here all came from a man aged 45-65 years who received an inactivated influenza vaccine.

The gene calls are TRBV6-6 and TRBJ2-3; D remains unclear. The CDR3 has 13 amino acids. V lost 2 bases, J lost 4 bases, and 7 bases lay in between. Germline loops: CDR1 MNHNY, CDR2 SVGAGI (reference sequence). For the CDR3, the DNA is TGTGCCAGCAGTTACGTCATCTCAGATACGCAGTATTTT. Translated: CASSYVISDTQYF.

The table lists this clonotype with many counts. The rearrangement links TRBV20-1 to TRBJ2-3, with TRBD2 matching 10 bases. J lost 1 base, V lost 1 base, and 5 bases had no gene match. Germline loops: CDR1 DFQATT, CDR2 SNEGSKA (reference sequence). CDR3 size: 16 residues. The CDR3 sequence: CSARVATSGGTDTQYF. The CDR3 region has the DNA TGCAGTGCTAGAGTGGCAACTAGCGGGGGCACAGATACGCAGTATTTT.

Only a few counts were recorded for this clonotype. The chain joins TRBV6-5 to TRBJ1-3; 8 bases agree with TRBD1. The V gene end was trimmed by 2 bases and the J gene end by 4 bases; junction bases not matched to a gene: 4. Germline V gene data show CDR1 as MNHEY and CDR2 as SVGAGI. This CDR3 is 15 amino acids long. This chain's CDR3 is CASSYVGTGGNTIYF. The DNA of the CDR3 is TGTGCCAGCAGTTACGTCGGGACAGGAGGAAACACCATATATTTT.

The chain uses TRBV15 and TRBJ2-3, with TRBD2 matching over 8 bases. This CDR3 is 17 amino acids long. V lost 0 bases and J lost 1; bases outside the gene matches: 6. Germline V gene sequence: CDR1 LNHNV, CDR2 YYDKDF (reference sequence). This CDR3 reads CATSRDQGAGGTDTQYF. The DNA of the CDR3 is TGTGCCACCAGCAGAGATCAGGGAGCGGGGGGCACAGATACGCAGTATTTT.

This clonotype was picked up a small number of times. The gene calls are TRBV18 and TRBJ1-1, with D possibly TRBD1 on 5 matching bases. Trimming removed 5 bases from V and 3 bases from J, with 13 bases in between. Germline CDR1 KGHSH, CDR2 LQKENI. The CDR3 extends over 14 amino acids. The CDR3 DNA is TGTGCCAGCTCATCCAGGGTCCGGGACACTGAAGCTTTCTTT. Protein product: CASSSRVRDTEAFF.

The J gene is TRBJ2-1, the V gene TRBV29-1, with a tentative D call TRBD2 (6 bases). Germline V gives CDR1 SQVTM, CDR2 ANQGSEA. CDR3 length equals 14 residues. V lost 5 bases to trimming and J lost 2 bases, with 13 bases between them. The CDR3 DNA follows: TGCAGCGTTCGAGGGCGGGGCGCCTACAATGAGCAGTTCTTC. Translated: CSVRGRGAYNEQFF.

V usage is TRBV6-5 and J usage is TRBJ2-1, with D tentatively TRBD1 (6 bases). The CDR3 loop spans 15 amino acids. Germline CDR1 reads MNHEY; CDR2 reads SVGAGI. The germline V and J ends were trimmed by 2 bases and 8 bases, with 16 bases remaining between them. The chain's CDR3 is CASSYVWGPADEQFF. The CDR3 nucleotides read TGTGCCAGCAGTTACGTTTGGGGGCCGGCGGATGAGCAGTTCTTC.

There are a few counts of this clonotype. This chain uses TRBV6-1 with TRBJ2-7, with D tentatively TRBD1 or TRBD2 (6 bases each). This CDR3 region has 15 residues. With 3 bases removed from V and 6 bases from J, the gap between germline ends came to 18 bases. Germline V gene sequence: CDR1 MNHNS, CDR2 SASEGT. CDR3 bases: TGTGCCAGCAGTGACGGGGGCGGAGGGATTCCCGAGCAGTACTTC. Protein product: CASSDGGGGIPEQYF.

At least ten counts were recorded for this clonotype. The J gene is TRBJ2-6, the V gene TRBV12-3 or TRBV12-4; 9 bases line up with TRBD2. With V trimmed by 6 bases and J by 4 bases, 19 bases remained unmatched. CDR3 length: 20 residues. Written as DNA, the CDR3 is TGTGCCAGCAGCCCCTCTCGGACTAGCGTCCCACCCCCCGGGGCCAACGTCCTGACTTTC. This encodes CASSPSRTSVPPPGANVLTF.

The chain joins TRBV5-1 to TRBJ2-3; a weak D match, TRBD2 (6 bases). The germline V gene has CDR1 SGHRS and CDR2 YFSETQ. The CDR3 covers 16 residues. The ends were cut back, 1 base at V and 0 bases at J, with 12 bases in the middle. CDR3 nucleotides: TGCGCCAGCAGCTTGTCGCCCGGGGGAAGCACAGATACGCAGTATTTT. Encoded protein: CASSLSPGGSTDTQYF.

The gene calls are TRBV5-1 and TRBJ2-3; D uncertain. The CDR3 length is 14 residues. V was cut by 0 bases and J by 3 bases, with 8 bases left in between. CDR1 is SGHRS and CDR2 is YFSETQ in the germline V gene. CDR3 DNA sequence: TGCGCCAGCAGCTTGGGACTGGATACAGATACGCAGTATTTT. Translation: CASSLGLDTDTQYF.

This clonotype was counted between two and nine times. The CDR3 DNA reads TGCAGCGGCAGATTCCAAGAGACCCAGTACTTC. It encodes CSGRFQETQYF. The chain joins TRBV29-1 to TRBJ2-5, with D unclear. The CDR3 contains 11 residues. Trimming shortened V by 7 bases and J by 1 base, and 7 bases separated the two germline ends. Germline V gene lookup returns CDR1 SQVTM and CDR2 ANQGSEA.

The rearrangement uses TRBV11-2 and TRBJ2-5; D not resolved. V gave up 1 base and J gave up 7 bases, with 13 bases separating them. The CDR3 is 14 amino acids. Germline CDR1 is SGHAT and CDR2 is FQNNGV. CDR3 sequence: CASSLVGRWGTQYF. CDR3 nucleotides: TGTGCCAGCAGCTTAGTGGGCCGCTGGGGGACCCAGTACTTC.

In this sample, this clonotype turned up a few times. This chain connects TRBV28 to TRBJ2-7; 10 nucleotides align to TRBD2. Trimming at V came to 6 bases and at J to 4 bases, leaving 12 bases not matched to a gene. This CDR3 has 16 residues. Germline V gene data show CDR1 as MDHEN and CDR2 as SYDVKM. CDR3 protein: CASSPHSSGSIYEQYF. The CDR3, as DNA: TGTGCCAGCAGCCCCCATTCTAGCGGGAGTATTTACGAGCAGTACTTC.

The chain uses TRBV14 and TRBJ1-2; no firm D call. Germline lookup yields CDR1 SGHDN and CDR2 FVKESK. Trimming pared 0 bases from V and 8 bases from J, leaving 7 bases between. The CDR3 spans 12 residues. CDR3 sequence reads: CASSQDFGGYTF. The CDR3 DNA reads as TGTGCCAGCAGCCAAGATTTTGGCGGCTACACCTTC.

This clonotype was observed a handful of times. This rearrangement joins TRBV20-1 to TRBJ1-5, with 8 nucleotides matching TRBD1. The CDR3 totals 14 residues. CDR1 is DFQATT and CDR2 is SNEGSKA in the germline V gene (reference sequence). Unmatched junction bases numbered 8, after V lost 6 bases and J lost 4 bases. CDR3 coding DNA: TGCAGTGCCAGAACAGGGGGAGGGAATCAGCCCCAGCATTTT. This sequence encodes CSARTGGGNQPQHF.

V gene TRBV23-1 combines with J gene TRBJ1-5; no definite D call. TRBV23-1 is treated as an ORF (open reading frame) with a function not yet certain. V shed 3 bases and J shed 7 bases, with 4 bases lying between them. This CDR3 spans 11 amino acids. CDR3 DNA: TGCGCCAGCAGTCAGAGACAGCCCCAGCATTTT. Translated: CASSQRQPQHF.

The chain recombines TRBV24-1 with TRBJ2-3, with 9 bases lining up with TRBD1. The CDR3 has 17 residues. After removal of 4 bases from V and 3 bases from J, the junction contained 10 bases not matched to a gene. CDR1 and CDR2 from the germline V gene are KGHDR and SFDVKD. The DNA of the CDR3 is TGTGCCACCAGTGACCTCCGGACAGGGGTTGGGACAGATACGCAGTATTTT. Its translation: CATSDLRTGVGTDTQYF.

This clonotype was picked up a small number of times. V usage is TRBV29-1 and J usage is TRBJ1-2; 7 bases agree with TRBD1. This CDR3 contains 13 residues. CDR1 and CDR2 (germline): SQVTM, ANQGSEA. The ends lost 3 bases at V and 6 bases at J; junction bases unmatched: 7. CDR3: CSVETGWGDGYTF. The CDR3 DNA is TGCAGCGTTGAGACAGGGTGGGGGGATGGCTACACCTTC.

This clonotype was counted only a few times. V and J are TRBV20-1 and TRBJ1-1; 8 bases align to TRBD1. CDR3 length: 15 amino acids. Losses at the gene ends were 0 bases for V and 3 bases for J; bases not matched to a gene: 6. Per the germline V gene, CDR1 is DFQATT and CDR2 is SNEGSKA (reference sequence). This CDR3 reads CSARDKDRAYTEAFF. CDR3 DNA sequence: TGCAGTGCTAGAGATAAGGACAGGGCGTACACTGAAGCTTTCTTT.

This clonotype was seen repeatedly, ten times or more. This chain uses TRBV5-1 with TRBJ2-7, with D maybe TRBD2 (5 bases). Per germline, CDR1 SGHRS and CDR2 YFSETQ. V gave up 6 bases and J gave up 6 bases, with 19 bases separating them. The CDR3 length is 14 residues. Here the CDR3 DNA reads TGCGCCAGCACCATCGGACTGGCGGATACCGAGCAGTACTTC. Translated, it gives CASTIGLADTEQYF.

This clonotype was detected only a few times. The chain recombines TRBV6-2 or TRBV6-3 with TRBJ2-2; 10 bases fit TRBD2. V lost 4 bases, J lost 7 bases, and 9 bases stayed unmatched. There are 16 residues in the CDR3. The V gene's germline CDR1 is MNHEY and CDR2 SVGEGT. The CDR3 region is CASSSNLAGVGGELFF. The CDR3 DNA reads TGTGCCAGCAGTTCCAACCTAGCGGGAGTCGGCGGGGAGCTGTTTTTT.

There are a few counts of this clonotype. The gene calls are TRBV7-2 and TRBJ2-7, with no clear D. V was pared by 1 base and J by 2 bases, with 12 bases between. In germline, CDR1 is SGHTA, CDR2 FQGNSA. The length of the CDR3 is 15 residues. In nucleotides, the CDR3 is TGTGCCAGCAGCTTAGAGGGCCGTGGGGCCTACGAGCAGTACTTC. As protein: CASSLEGRGAYEQYF.

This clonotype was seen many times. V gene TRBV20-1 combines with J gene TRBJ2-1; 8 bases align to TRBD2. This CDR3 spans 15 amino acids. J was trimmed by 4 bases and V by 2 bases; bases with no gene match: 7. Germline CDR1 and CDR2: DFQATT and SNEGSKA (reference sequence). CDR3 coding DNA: TGCAGTGCTAGAAGGTTGGAGCGGGGGTACAATGAGCAGTTCTTC. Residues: CSARRLERGYNEQFF.